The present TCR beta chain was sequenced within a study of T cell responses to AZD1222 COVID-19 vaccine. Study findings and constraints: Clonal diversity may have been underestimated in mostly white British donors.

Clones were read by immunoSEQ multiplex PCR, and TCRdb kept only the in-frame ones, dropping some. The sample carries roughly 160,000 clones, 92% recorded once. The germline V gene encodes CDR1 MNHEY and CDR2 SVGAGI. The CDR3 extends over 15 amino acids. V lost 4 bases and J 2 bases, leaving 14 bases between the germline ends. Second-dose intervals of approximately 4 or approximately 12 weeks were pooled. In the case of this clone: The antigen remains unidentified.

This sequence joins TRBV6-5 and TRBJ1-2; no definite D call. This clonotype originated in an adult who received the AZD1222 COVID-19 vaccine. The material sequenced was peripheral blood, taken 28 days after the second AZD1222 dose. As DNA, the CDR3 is TGTGCCAGCAGTTTAAGTCTCCAAGAGAACTATGGCTACACCTTC. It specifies CASSLSLQENYGYTF.